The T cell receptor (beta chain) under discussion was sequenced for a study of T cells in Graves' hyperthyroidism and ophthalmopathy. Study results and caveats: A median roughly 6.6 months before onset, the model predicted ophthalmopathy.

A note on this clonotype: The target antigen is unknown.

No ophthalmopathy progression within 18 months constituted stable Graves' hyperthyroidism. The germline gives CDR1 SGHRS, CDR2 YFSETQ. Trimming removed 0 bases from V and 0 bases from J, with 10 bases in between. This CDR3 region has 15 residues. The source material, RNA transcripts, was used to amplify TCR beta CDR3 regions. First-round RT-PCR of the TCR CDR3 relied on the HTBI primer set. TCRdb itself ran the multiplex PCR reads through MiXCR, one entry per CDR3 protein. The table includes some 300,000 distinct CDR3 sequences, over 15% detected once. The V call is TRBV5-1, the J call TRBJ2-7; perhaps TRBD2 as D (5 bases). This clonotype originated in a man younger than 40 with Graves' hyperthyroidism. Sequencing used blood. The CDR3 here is CASSLDGMGSYEQYF. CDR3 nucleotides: TGCGCCAGCAGCTTGGACGGGATGGGCTCCTACGAGCAGTACTTC.